Following are 29 T cell receptor beta chains from one sample sequenced in a study of PD-L1 blockade in urothelial cancer. Profiling relied on immunoSEQ multiplex PCR, and the TCRdb table lists in-frame clones only, not all of them. The table has approximately 35,000 clones, just over 35% seen once. The source was tumor tissue, collected before atezolizumab (anti-PD-L1) treatment. These receptors all stem from a man aged 55 to 69 with urothelial cancer.

The CDR3 bases are TGTGCCAGCAGTTACGAAAGGAGGGGGACCGGGGAGCTGTTTTTT. It is translated as CASSYERRGTGELFF. The rearrangement links TRBV6-8 to TRBJ2-2; D tentatively reads TRBD1 or TRBD2 (6 bases each). The germline V and J ends were trimmed by 2 bases and 5 bases, with 12 bases remaining between them. CDR1 and CDR2 (germline): MNHGY, SAAAGT. The CDR3 consists of 15 residues.

This sequence joins TRBV5-1 and TRBJ1-4; TRBD1 agrees at 7 bases. V gave up 4 bases and J gave up 5 bases; unmatched junction bases: 5. The CDR3 covers 14 residues. CDR1 and CDR2 (germline): SGHRS, YFSETQ. CDR3 sequence reads: CASSRGQENEKLFF. Written as DNA, the CDR3 is TGCGCCAGCAGCCGCGGACAGGAAAATGAAAAACTGTTTTTT.

The rearrangement joins TRBV9 to TRBJ2-7; perhaps TRBD1 as D (5 bases). CDR3 length equals 14 residues. V lost 3 bases and J lost 6, with 16 bases in between. Germline CDR1 SGDLS, CDR2 YYNGEE. In DNA, the CDR3 is TGTGCCAGCAGCGAAGCTCCAGGGTCCGCCGAGCAGTACTTC. This sequence encodes CASSEAPGSAEQYF.

This clone was seen a few times. The V call is TRBV7-6, the J call TRBJ2-2; D unresolved. Trimming took off 5 bases at V and 7 bases at J, with 17 bases between the two ends. CDR1 is SGHVS, CDR2 FNYEAQ, per germline. This CDR3 is 15 amino acids long. The CDR3 coding sequence is TGTGCCAGCAGCCCTATAGGCGTTGAAGGCGGGGAGCTGTTTTTT. It yields the protein CASSPIGVEGGELFF.

This rearrangement joins TRBV27 to TRBJ1-5; 8 nucleotides line up with TRBD1. Losses at the gene ends were 6 bases for V and 5 bases for J; bases not matched to a gene: 3. Germline assignment: CDR1 MNHEY and CDR2 SMNVEV (reference sequence). The CDR3 spans 13 residues. DNA of the CDR3: TGTGCCAGCAGCTTACAGGGGGATCAGCCCCAGCATTTT. This encodes CASSLQGDQPQHF.

The chain joins TRBV28 to TRBJ2-5, with TRBD2 identical over 7 bases. V dropped 6 bases and J dropped 4; count of bases not matched to a gene: 11. The CDR3 extends over 15 amino acids. CDR1 and CDR2 from the germline V gene are MDHEN and SYDVKM. CDR3 sequence: CASSAPGLLGETQYF. CDR3 sequence (DNA): TGTGCCAGCAGCGCCCCGGGACTACTAGGAGAGACCCAGTACTTC.

The chain combines TRBV28 with TRBJ2-1, with 10 bases aligning to TRBD2. The germline CDR1 and CDR2 sequences are MDHEN and SYDVKM. The V segment lost 5 bases and the J segment 1 base; nucleotides outside the gene matches: 8. This CDR3 contains 17 residues. This CDR3 is CASSPTPSGSSYNEQFF. The CDR3 DNA reads TGTGCCAGCAGTCCAACCCCTAGCGGGAGTTCCTACAATGAGCAGTTCTTC.

This clone was counted a single time. This chain uses TRBV25-1 with TRBJ2-3; 11 nucleotides line up with TRBD2. The CDR3 consists of 16 residues. Germline lookup yields CDR1 MGHDK and CDR2 SYGVNS. Trimming took 2 bases from V and 0 from J; bases not matched to a gene: 1. As DNA, the CDR3 is TGTGCCAGCAGTGAAGGGACTAGCGGAAGCACAGATACGCAGTATTTT. Protein: CASSEGTSGSTDTQYF.

This clone was observed at least ten times. The rearrangement joins TRBV28 to TRBJ1-5; D ambiguous. The V end lost 5 bases, the J end lost 0 bases, and 11 bases lay between the germline ends. CDR1 and CDR2 from the germline V gene are MDHEN and SYDVKM. The CDR3 spans 15 residues. CDR3 DNA sequence: TGTGCCAGCAGTAGGGCAGTTTATAGCAATCAGCCCCAGCATTTT. Residues: CASSRAVYSNQPQHF.

The V gene is TRBV11-3, the J gene TRBJ2-2; TRBD2 matches 10 bases. Germline trimming cut 0 bases from V and 4 bases from J; bases unmatched to any gene: 5. The CDR3 consists of 17 residues. Looked up from germline, CDR1 is SGHNT and CDR2 is YENEEA. The CDR3 loop reads CASSLEGSGGATGELFF. As DNA, the CDR3 is TGTGCCAGCAGCTTAGAGGGCAGCGGGGGGGCCACCGGGGAGCTGTTTTTT.

The V and J genes are TRBV19 and TRBJ2-7; 15 bases map to TRBD2. Germline V gene data show CDR1 as LNHDA and CDR2 as SQIVND (reference sequence). This CDR3 has 16 amino acids. V was pared by 4 bases and J by 4 bases, with 5 bases of the junction left unmatched. Written as DNA, the CDR3 is TGTGCCAGTAGTAGGACTAGCGGGAGGGCCGCTTACGAGCAGTACTTC. Translation gives CASSRTSGRAAYEQYF.

There are a few counts of this clone. V gene TRBV12-5 combines with J gene TRBJ2-7, with 10 nucleotides matching TRBD2. This CDR3 comprises 13 residues. Germline V gene sequence: CDR1 LGHNT, CDR2 FRNRAP. The CDR3 bases are TGTGCCAGCACCGAACTAGCGGGACGCGAGCAGTACTTC. Encoded protein: CASTELAGREQYF.

This clone was observed a single time. This chain connects TRBV19 to TRBJ1-3, with D possibly matching TRBD1 (6 bases). Trimming took off 0 bases at V and 2 bases at J, with 8 bases between the two ends. In germline, CDR1 is LNHDA, CDR2 SQIVND (reference sequence). The CDR3 is made up of 15 amino acids. The CDR3 DNA is TGTGCCAGTAGTATAGAGGGACAACCTGGAAACACCATATATTTT. This sequence encodes CASSIEGQPGNTIYF.

The chain combines TRBV5-1 with TRBJ1-4, with 7 bases aligning to TRBD1. Germline V lookup: CDR1 SGHRS, CDR2 YFSETQ. This CDR3 is 15 amino acids long. Germline trimming cut 0 bases from V and 8 bases from J; bases unmatched to any gene: 7. The CDR3 bases are TGCGCCAGCAGCTTGGGAGCAGGGGGAGGAGAAAAACTGTTTTTT. This codes for CASSLGAGGGEKLFF.

This clone appeared many times. The V gene is TRBV6-8, the J gene TRBJ1-2; weak D call: TRBD1 (5 bases). Trimming stripped 1 base from V and 8 bases from J, with 17 bases between. The CDR3 is 15 amino acids. Germline CDR1 is MNHGY and CDR2 is SAAAGT. The CDR3 reads CASSYWGRRELGYTF. The CDR3 bases are TGTGCCAGCAGTTACTGGGGACGAAGGGAGTTGGGCTACACCTTC.

The chain couples TRBV18 to TRBJ1-5; TRBD1 matches at 9 bases. V was clipped by 3 bases and J by 2 bases; unmatched bases: 8. The V gene's germline CDR1 is KGHSH and CDR2 LQKENI. The CDR3 is made up of 17 amino acids. This chain's CDR3 is CASSPEQGAAGNQPQHF. The CDR3 DNA reads TGTGCCAGCTCACCCGAACAGGGGGCGGCTGGCAATCAGCCCCAGCATTTT.

V usage is TRBV6-7 and J usage is TRBJ2-1; 11 nucleotides match TRBD2. TRBV6-7 is an ORF, with its function uncertain. J lost 5 bases, V lost 5 bases, and 14 bases had no gene match. This CDR3 contains 18 residues. The CDR3 spells CASSHPSRRTSGHNEQFF. CDR3 DNA: TGTGCCAGCAGTCACCCCTCACGCCGGACTAGCGGGCACAATGAGCAGTTCTTC.

On this clone: This CDR3 is also generated by other DNA sequences in the sample. The gene calls are TRBV6-8 and TRBJ1-5; D is perhaps TRBD1 (6 bases). The ends were cut back, 7 bases at V and 0 bases at J, with 10 bases in the middle. The CDR3 loop spans 14 amino acids. From germline, CDR1 is MNHGY and CDR2 SAAAGT. CDR3: CASNPTGSNQPQHF. DNA for the CDR3: TGTGCCAGCAACCCGACAGGTAGCAATCAGCCCCAGCATTTT.

This clone was observed many times. This sequence joins TRBV1 and TRBJ2-1; the table names TRBD2, a call not compared with the DNA. TRBV1 is reported as a pseudogene. The length of the CDR3 is 18 residues. DNA of the CDR3: TGCGCCAGCAGCCAAGACTATCTTCTAGCGGAGAACGACAATGAGCAGTTCTTC. It is translated as CASSQDYLLAENDNEQFF.

The chain has TRBV6-8 and TRBJ2-1; 11 bases agree with TRBD2. CDR3 size: 15 residues. In germline, CDR1 is MNHGY, CDR2 SAAAGT. V shed 6 bases and J 6 bases; nucleotides not matched to a gene: 7. This CDR3 is CASRLAGGPVNEQFF. The CDR3 DNA reads TGTGCCAGCAGATTAGCGGGGGGGCCGGTCAATGAGCAGTTCTTC.

This clone was counted a few times. This chain links TRBV5-1 with TRBJ2-1; 12 bases line up with TRBD2. CDR1 is SGHRS, CDR2 YFSETQ, per germline. The ends lost 0 bases at V and 8 bases at J; junction bases unmatched: 6. The CDR3 spans 16 residues. The CDR3 sequence is CASSLDWTSGTYEQFF. CDR3 DNA: TGCGCCAGCAGCTTGGATTGGACTAGCGGGACCTATGAGCAGTTCTTC.

This sequence joins TRBV18 and TRBJ1-4; no reliable D call. Germline-derived CDR1 and CDR2 are KGHSH and LQKENI. This CDR3 has 15 residues. V was shortened by 6 bases and J by 0 bases, with 11 bases between the two germline ends. The CDR3 nucleotides are TGTGCCAGCTCGCCTCTAGGGTCAACTAATGAAAAACTGTTTTTT. Translated, it gives CASSPLGSTNEKLFF. The variable domain in full, with the rest retrieved from reference TRBV18 and TRBJ1-4, is NAGVMQNPRHLVRRRGQEARLRCSPMKGHSHVYWYRQLPEEGLKFMVYLQKENIIDESGMPKERFSAEFPKEGPSILRIQQVVRGDSAAYFCASSPLGSTNEKLFFGSGTQLSVL.

The V gene is TRBV19, the J gene TRBJ1-1, with a tentative D call TRBD1 (6 bases). Germline CDR1 reads LNHDA; CDR2 reads SQIVND (reference sequence). Between the trimmed V and J ends, which lost 1 base and 4 bases, there was a span of 13 bases. The CDR3 contains 15 residues. CDR3 region: CASSIVGGRGTEAFF. The CDR3, as DNA: TGTGCCAGTAGTATAGTTGGGGGGCGCGGCACTGAAGCTTTCTTT.

This clone was observed a single time. The rearrangement links TRBV19 to TRBJ1-1, with D perhaps matching TRBD1 (5 bases). V gave up 8 bases and J gave up 2 bases, with 12 bases separating them. Germline V gene lookup returns CDR1 LNHDA and CDR2 SQIVND (reference sequence). CDR3 length: 13 amino acids. The CDR3 sequence is CASQGLLNTEAFF. CDR3 coding DNA: TGTGCCAGTCAGGGATTATTAAACACTGAAGCTTTCTTT.

The chain links TRBV29-1 to TRBJ2-1; D is undetermined. CDR1 is SQVTM, CDR2 ANQGSEA, per germline. The germline V and J ends were trimmed by 0 bases and 8 bases, with 14 bases remaining between them. CDR3 length equals 14 residues. CDR3 DNA sequence: TGCAGCGTTGAAGAGGGGTCACACGGCTATGAGCAGTTCTTC. Protein product: CSVEEGSHGYEQFF.

Notes on this clone: An end of the junction does not agree with germline; a read error may underlie this. The chain has TRBV6-4 and TRBJ1-3, with unresolved D. Germline V gene lookup returns CDR1 MRHNA and CDR2 SNTAGT. This CDR3 is 14 amino acids long. The CDR3 sequence: CASSYSQAGNTIYF. CDR3 in DNA: TGTGCCAGCAGTTACTCGCAGGCTGGAAACACCATATATTTT.

This clone was counted only a few times. The chain combines TRBV25-1 with TRBJ1-2, with 7 bases that match TRBD1. The CDR3 loop spans 14 amino acids. Germline CDR1 reads MGHDK; CDR2 reads SYGVNS. V lost 3 bases and J lost 5; bases outside the gene matches: 6. The CDR3 spells CASSEAGTEYGYTF. The CDR3 coding sequence is TGTGCCAGCAGTGAGGCCGGGACAGAATATGGCTACACCTTC.

This clone occurred a few times. V gene TRBV4-1 combines with J gene TRBJ1-1; D is uncertain. V gave up 0 bases and J gave up 2 bases, with 7 bases separating them. CDR3 length: 14 amino acids. CDR1 MGHRA and CDR2 YSYEKL come from the germline V gene. The CDR3 sequence: CASSQDPPNTEAFF. CDR3 coding DNA: TGCGCCAGCAGCCAAGATCCCCCCAACACTGAAGCTTTCTTT.

The chain couples TRBV19 to TRBJ1-1; D is unclear. The CDR3 sequence is 14 residues long. The germline V gene encodes CDR1 LNHDA and CDR2 SQIVND (reference sequence). V gave up 1 base and J gave up 4 bases, with 10 bases separating them. Here the CDR3 DNA reads TGTGCCAGTAGTATAGGTCCCCGGGGCACTGAAGCTTTCTTT. Encoded protein: CASSIGPRGTEAFF.